The present entry profiles one T cell receptor beta chain with its context. Measured with immunoSEQ multiplex PCR; TCRdb has only the in-frame clones, and not every one. The sample has millions of clones; roughly 91% are singletons. The entry originates in a study of shared clonotypes between healthy human individuals. Positive CCR7 selection of CD45RO-negative cells yielded the naive CD8 cells, and terminally differentiated effector memory CD45RA+ cells were excluded. The TCR comes from a young man in good health. Some clones in this sample may be carry-over from other donors' samples. The sample consisted of naive CD8+ T cells from PBMCs.

CDR3 residues: CASSPRVSSYEQYF. CDR3 nucleotide sequence: TGTGCCAGCAGTCCTAGGGTGAGCTCCTACGAGCAGTACTTC. This chain joins TRBV28 and TRBJ2-7; D ambiguous. The CDR3 consists of 14 residues. Between the trimmed V and J ends, which lost 5 bases and 0 bases, there was a span of 11 bases. In germline, CDR1 is MDHEN, CDR2 SYDVKM.